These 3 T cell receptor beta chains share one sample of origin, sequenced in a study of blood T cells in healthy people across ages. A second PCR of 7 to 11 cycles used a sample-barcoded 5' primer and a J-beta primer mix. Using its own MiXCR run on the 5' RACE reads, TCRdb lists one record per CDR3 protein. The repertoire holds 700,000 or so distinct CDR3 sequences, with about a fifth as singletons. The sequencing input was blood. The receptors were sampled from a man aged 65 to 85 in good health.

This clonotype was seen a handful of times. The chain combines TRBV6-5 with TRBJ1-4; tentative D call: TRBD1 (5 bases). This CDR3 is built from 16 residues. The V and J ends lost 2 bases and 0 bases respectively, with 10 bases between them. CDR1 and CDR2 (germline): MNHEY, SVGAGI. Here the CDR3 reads CASSYDRGPTNEKLFF. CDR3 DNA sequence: TGTGCCAGCAGTTACGATAGGGGACCAACTAATGAAAAACTGTTTTTT.

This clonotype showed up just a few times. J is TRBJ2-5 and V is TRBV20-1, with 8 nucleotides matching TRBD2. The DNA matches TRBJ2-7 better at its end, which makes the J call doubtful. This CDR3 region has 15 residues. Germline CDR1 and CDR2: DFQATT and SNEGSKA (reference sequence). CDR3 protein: CSARVGTSKYYEQYF. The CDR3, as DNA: TGCAGTGCTAGAGTCGGGACTAGTAAATACTACGAGCAGTACTTC.

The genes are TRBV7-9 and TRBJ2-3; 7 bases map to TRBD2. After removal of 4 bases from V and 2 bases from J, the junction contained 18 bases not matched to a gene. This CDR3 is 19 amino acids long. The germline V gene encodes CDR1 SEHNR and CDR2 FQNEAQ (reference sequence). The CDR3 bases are TGTGCCAGCAGCTCGTCGGGGGGTCGAGGAAAAGATCTCACAGATACGCAGTATTTT. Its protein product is CASSSSGGRGKDLTDTQYF.